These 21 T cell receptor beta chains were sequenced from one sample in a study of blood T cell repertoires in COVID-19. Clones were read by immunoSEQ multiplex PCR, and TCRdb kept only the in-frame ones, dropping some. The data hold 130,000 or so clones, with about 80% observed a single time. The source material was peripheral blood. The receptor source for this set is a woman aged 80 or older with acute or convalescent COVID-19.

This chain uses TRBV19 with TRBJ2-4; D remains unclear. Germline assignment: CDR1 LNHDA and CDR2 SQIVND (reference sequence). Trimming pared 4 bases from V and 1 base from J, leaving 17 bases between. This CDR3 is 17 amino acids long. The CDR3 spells CASSRLLGSLAKNIQYF. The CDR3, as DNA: TGTGCCAGTAGTAGACTCCTTGGCAGCCTTGCCAAAAACATTCAGTACTTC.

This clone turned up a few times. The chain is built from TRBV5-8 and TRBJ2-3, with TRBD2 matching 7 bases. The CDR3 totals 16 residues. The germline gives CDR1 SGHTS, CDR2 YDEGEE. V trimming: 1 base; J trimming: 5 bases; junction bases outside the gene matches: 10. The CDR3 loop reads CASSLRPAGSRDTQYF. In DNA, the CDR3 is TGTGCCAGCAGCTTGCGTCCAGCGGGGTCCCGAGATACGCAGTATTTT.

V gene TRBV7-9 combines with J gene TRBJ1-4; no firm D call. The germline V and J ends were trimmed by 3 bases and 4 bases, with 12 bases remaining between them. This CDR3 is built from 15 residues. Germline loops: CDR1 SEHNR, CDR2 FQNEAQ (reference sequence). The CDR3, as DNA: TGTGCCAGCAGCTTGTTGACCGGGGTTAATGAAAAACTGTTTTTT. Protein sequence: CASSLLTGVNEKLFF.

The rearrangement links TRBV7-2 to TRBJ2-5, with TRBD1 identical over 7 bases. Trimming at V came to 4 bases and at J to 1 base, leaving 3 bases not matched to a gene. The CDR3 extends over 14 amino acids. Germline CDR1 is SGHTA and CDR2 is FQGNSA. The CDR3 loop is CASSYDRVQETQYF. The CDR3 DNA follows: TGTGCCAGCAGCTATGACAGGGTCCAAGAGACCCAGTACTTC.

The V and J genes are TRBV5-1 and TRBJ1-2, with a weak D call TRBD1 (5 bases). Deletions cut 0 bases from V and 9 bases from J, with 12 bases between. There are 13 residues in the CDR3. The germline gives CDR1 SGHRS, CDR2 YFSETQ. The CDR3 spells CASSLETVSSYTF. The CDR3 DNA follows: TGCGCCAGCAGCTTGGAGACAGTTTCGAGCTACACCTTC. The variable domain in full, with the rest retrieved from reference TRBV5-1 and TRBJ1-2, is KAGVTQTPRYLIKTRGQQVTLSCSPISGHRSVSWYQQTPGQGLQFLFEYFSETQRNKGNFPGRFSGRQFSNSRSEMNVSTLELGDSALYLCASSLETVSSYTFGSGTRLTVV.

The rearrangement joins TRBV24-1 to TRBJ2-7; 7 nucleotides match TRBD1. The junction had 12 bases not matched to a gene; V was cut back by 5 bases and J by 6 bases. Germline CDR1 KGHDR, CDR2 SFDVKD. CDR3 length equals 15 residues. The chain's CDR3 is CATSANTGDPGEQYF. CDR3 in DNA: TGTGCCACCAGTGCCAACACAGGGGACCCAGGCGAGCAGTACTTC.

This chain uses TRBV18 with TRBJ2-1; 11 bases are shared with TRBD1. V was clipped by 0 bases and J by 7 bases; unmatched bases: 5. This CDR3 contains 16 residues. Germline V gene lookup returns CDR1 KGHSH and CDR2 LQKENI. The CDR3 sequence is CASSPPGQGGLNEQFF. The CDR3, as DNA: TGTGCCAGCTCACCACCGGGACAGGGGGGACTGAATGAGCAGTTCTTC.

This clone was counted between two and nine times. CDR3 coding DNA: TGTGCCAGCAGCTTTGGTCCAGGCAGAAACACAGATACGCAGTATTTT. Amino acids: CASSFGPGRNTDTQYF. V usage is TRBV11-1 and J usage is TRBJ2-3; D gene ambiguous. Trimming left V 3 bases short and J 2 bases short, with 15 bases between. Germline CDR1 reads SGHAT; CDR2 reads FQDESV (reference sequence). This CDR3 spans 16 amino acids.

The CDR3 nucleotides are TGTGCCAGCAGCGTCCGGGACAGGGAAACAGATACGCAGTATTTT. Its translation is CASSVRDRETDTQYF. The chain uses TRBV9 and TRBJ2-3; 9 nucleotides align to TRBD1. CDR3 length: 15 residues. Germline V gene data show CDR1 as SGDLS and CDR2 as YYNGEE. The V segment lost 2 bases and the J segment 3 bases; nucleotides outside the gene matches: 4.

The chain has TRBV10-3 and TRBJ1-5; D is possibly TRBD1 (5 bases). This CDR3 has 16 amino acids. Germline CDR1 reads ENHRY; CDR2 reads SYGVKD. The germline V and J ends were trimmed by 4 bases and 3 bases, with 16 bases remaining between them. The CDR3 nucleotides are TGTGCCATCAGTGCATTTGGGGCAGGGAACAATCAGCCCCAGCATTTT. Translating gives CAISAFGAGNNQPQHF.

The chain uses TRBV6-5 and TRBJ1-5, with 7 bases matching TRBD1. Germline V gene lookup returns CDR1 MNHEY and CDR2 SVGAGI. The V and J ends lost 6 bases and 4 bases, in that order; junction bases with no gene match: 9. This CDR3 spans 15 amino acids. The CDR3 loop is CASRITGVANQPQHF. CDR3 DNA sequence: TGTGCCAGCAGGATAACAGGGGTGGCAAATCAGCCCCAGCATTTT.

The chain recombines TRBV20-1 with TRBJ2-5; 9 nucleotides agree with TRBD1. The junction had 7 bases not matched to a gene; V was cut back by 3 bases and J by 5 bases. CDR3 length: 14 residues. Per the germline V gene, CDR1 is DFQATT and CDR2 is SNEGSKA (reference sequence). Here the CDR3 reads CSASTGGSTETQYF. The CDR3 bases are TGCAGTGCTAGTACAGGGGGCTCAACCGAGACCCAGTACTTC.

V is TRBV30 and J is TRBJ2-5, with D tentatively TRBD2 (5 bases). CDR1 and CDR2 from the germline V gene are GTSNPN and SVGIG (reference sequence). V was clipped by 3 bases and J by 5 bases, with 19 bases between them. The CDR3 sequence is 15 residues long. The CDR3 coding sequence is TGTGCCTGGAGCGACCCTCCCTCAAGCGGTGAGACCCAGTACTTC. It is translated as CAWSDPPSSGETQYF.

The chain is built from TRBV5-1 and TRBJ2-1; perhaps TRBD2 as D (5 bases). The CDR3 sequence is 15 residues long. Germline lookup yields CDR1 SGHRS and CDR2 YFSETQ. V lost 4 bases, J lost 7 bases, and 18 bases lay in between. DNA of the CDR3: TGCGCCAGCAGCCCCCGGGAAATGAGGTCGAATGAGCAGTTCTTC. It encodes CASSPREMRSNEQFF.

The CDR3 sequence: CASSLDSSYNEQFF. In DNA, the CDR3 is TGCGCCAGCAGCTTGGATAGCTCCTACAATGAGCAGTTCTTC. V gene TRBV5-1 combines with J gene TRBJ2-1; D remains unclear. V lost 0 bases to trimming and J lost 0 bases, with 4 bases between them. This CDR3 contains 14 residues. The germline V gene encodes CDR1 SGHRS and CDR2 YFSETQ.

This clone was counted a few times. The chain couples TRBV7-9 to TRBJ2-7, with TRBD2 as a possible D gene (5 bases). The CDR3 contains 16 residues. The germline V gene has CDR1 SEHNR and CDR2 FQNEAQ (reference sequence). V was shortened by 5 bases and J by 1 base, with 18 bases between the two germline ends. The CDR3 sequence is CASSLPTRKQSYEQYF. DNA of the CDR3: TGTGCCAGCAGCCTTCCTACTAGGAAACAATCCTACGAGCAGTACTTC.

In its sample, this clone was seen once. This CDR3 reads CASSQGTGNQPQHF. CDR3 in DNA: TGTGCCAGCAGCCAAGGCACAGGGAATCAGCCCCAGCATTTT. This rearrangement joins TRBV3-1 (or the pseudogene TRBV3-2) to TRBJ1-5, with D possibly matching TRBD1 (6 bases). The CDR3 is made up of 14 amino acids. V was pared by 1 base and J by 4 bases, with 8 bases between. The germline V gene has CDR1 LGHDT and CDR2 YNNKEL (reference sequence).

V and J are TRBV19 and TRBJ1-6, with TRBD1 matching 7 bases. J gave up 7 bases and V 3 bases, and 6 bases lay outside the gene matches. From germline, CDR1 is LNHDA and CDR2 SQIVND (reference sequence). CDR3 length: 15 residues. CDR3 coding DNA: TGTGCCAGTAGTATCCTCATCAGGGGGAATTCACCCCTCCACTTT. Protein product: CASSILIRGNSPLHF.

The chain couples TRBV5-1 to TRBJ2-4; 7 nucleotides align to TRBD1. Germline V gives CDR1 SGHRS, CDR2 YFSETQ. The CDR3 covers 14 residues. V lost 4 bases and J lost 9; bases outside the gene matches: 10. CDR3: CASSQGQFNVIQYF. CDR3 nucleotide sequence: TGCGCCAGCAGCCAGGGACAGTTTAATGTCATTCAGTACTTC.

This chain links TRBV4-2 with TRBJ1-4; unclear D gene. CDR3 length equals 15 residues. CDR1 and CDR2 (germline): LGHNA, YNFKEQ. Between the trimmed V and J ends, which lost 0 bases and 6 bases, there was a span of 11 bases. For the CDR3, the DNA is TGTGCCAGCAGCCAAGAAGCGGGAAAGGATGAAAAACTGTTTTTT. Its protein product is CASSQEAGKDEKLFF.

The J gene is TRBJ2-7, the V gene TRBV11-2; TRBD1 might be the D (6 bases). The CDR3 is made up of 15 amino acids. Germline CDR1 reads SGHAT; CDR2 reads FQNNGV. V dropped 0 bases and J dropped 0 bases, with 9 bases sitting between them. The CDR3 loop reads CASSLERTASYEQYF. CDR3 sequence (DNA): TGTGCCAGCAGCTTAGAAAGGACAGCCTCCTACGAGCAGTACTTC.